This TCR beta chain was sequenced in a study of shared clonotypes between healthy human individuals (dated by TCRdb to the early 2020s). In the study overall: Three men and a couple of women, aged 18 to 49 years, made up the cohort. Per donor, three plates each were used for CD4 naive and CD4 memory, two for CD8 naive, and one for CD8 memory. Blood TCR repertoires of five healthy adults were deeply sequenced to estimate repertoire size and the extent of clonotype sharing between individuals. Libraries were prepared and TCR repertoires were sequenced by different laboratories using diverse techniques, in order to increase sequencing depth and limit assay-specific biases. Per donor, leukapheresis produced somewhere between about 0.94 and 9 billion PBMCs.

Concerning this clone itself: Its antigen remains undetermined. It has no much larger one-base neighbor in the sample; base qualities were not kept.

From a lookup of the germline V gene, CDR1 and CDR2 are MDHEN and SYDVKM. The V end loses 4 bases and the J end loses 2 bases, and a stretch of 14 bases separates them. The cysteine opens and the phenylalanine closes a CDR3 of 15 amino acids. The read is trimmed to its CDR3 DNA, 45 bases read in frame from base 1. The donors were healthy, HIV-negative adults with no recently reported acute infections or vaccinations. Every donor was a Caucasian adult residing in Nashville, Tennessee, USA. Magnetic negative selection was used to enrich CD4+ T cells, after which naive cells were positively selected on CD45RA and the negative fraction became the memory subset. After blood collection by leukapheresis, PBMCs were isolated using Ficoll-Histopaque density gradient centrifugation and then cryopreserved in the vapor phase of liquid nitrogen. Analytical flow cytometry was used to check the purity and quantity of every magnetically sorted T cell population. Genomic DNA was isolated from every sorted fraction and measured by UV absorbance on a Nanodrop 2000c.

TCR CDR3 regions were amplified from genomic DNA by multiplex PCR using the deep immunoSEQ assay. Extracted genomic DNA from each cell subset was distributed evenly across all wells of several immunoSEQ 96-well plates, and each plate was treated as a replicate. For sorted subsets, around 200 ng genomic DNA, equal to 25,000 to 35,000 T cell genomes, was loaded into each replicate PCR. The purified libraries were quantified using a Qubit 3.0 fluorometer, sized with a Bioanalyzer 2100, and then quantified again using the KAPA Library Quantification kit. Each immunoSEQ 96-well plate was sequenced on its own single-read 150-cycle Illumina NextSeq 550 flow cell. Regarding the original processing steps: Because only junctional sequences without quality scores were contained in the immunoSEQ output, filtering matching that applied to full-length reads could not be performed. To assign V/J genes and CDR3, sequences were annotated using PyIR, a Python wrapper for IgBLAST v1.9, with IMGT germline references. Reads were filtered out if the reads had weak V/J assignments (E-value above 1e-6), no CDR3, stop codons, out-of-frame junctions, or ambiguous translated residues. V3J clonotypes were defined as sequences sharing the same inferred V gene, J gene, and CDR3 amino acid sequence. Percentage overlap between repertoires was calculated by dividing the number of shared unique clonotypes by the size of the smaller repertoire. RTK rarefaction, the Chao1 estimator, and Recon v2.1 estimates of unobserved clonotypes were used to assess repertoire richness. For all TCRbeta clonotypes obtained by the gDNA method from four donors, generation probabilities were computed with OLGA. Not all clones reach the TCRdb copy of this immuneACCESS table, which keeps in-frame sequences only. Checked studies attribute under half of the gap to unresolved V genes and leave the rest unexplained. D and trimming come from the DNA, and the V and J calls and clone size come from that table. For this sample the table gives some 1.5 million clones, of which around 97% were detected only once. Together, the top ten hold about 1% of the sample.

General conclusions and limits of the study: Pairwise subsampling led to the expectation that sequencing depth would affect the degree of clonotype sharing among donors. Incomplete sequencing was indicated by rarefaction of sorted-subset datasets, despite the large sequencing depth. The genetic and exposure-history diversity represented was limited by the small number of donors. About 5% of naive CD4, 3.5% of naive CD8, about 2.5% of memory CD4, and over 0.35% of memory CD8 clonotypes were shared across four donors. Sampling was restricted to blood, and TCR repertoires in tissues likely differ from the TCR repertoires found in blood. Clonotypes shared by all four sorted-subset donors showed higher generation probabilities than non-shared clonotypes. Larger estimated clonotype richness was generally found for naive subsets than for memory subsets.

This chain joins TRBV28 to TRBJ2-5; the best D guess is TRBD1, with 6 bases matching. Sample: naive CD4+ T cells sorted from blood. The label giving this sample's cell subset or site can be read as: CD45RA+ positively selected. This clonotype was obtained from a man in his thirties or forties in good health. The CDR3 region has the sequence CASSSWDISQETQYF. The DNA sequence is TGTGCCAGCAGTTCGTGGGACATATCACAAGAGACCCAGTACTTC.